One and the same sample provided the 27 T cell receptor beta chains below, sequenced in a study of T cell clones after liver transplantation. Sequencing was performed with immunoSEQ multiplex PCR; in TCRdb, only in-frame clones are kept and a portion is missing. Here the sample spans about 74,000 clones, roughly 80% being singletons. This specimen was CD4+ T cells from blood, taken before liver transplant. The receptors here all came from a human donor who received a liver transplant.

J is TRBJ2-6 and V is TRBV5-1; D not certain. Trimming took off 0 bases at V and 3 bases at J, with 7 bases between the two ends. CDR1 and CDR2 from the germline V gene are SGHRS and YFSETQ. The CDR3 has 15 residues. The CDR3 loop reads CASSLEKGGANVLTF. The CDR3 DNA reads as TGCGCCAGCAGCTTGGAAAAGGGTGGGGCCAACGTCCTGACTTTC. Full variable domain (remainder filled in from reference TRBV5-1 and TRBJ2-6): KAGVTQTPRYLIKTRGQQVTLSCSPISGHRSVSWYQQTPGQGLQFLFEYFSETQRNKGNFPGRFSGRQFSNSRSEMNVSTLELGDSALYLCASSLEKGGANVLTFGAGSRLTVL.

The chain carries TRBV11-2 and TRBJ2-1, with 14 bases fitting TRBD2. This CDR3 has 18 amino acids. Trimming removed 5 bases from V and 9 bases from J; junction bases left unmatched: 15. Germline values: CDR1 SGHAT, CDR2 FQNNGV. Written as DNA, the CDR3 is TGTGCCAGCAGCCGCACCGGGACTAGCGGGAGAAGTGCCCGTGAGCAGTTCTTC. The encoded protein is CASSRTGTSGRSAREQFF.

The rearrangement uses TRBV11-2 and TRBJ1-4, with 7 bases aligning to TRBD1. Germline CDR1 SGHAT, CDR2 FQNNGV. CDR3 size: 14 residues. V lost 3 bases, J lost 7 bases, and 5 bases stayed unmatched. The DNA for the CDR3 is TGTGCCAGCAGCTTGGGCAGGGGGAGTGAAAAACTGTTTTTT. Protein product: CASSLGRGSEKLFF.

The rearrangement uses TRBV11-3 and TRBJ2-1; the match to TRBD2 covers 7 bases. The CDR3 runs 13 residues. Germline values: CDR1 SGHNT, CDR2 YENEEA. V trimming: 5 bases; J trimming: 9 bases; junction bases outside the gene matches: 7. CDR3 protein: CASSPGLVGEQFF. CDR3 DNA: TGTGCCAGCAGCCCTGGACTAGTTGGTGAGCAGTTCTTC.

The chain carries TRBV18 and TRBJ1-3; D remains unclear. CDR1 is KGHSH, CDR2 LQKENI, per germline. V lost 6 bases and J 4 bases, leaving 7 bases between the germline ends. There are 12 residues in the CDR3. The CDR3: CASSAYGNTIYF. CDR3 coding DNA: TGTGCCAGCTCTGCGTACGGAAACACCATATATTTT. The full variable domain, with the rest looked up from reference TRBV18 and TRBJ1-3, is NAGVMQNPRHLVRRRGQEARLRCSPMKGHSHVYWYRQLPEEGLKFMVYLQKENIIDESGMPKERFSAEFPKEGPSILRIQQVVRGDSAAYFCASSAYGNTIYFGEGSWLTVV.

The chain combines TRBV28 with TRBJ1-4; D is perhaps TRBD1 (5 bases). The V gene's germline CDR1 is MDHEN and CDR2 SYDVKM. V lost 3 bases, J lost 9 bases, and 14 bases lay in between. CDR3 length: 14 residues. For the CDR3, the DNA is TGTGCCAGCAGTTTTGGGGGAGGACCCAAAAAACTGTTTTTT. Its translation is CASSFGGGPKKLFF. The whole variable domain, remainder taken from reference TRBV28 and TRBJ1-4, is DVKVTQSSRYLVKRTGEKVFLECVQDMDHENMFWYRQDPGLGLRLIYFSYDVKMKEKGDIPEGYSVSREKKERFSLILESASTNQTSMYLCASSFGGGPKKLFFGSGTQLSVL.

The chain employs TRBV18 and TRBJ1-1, with no clear D. Trimming left V 3 bases short and J 3 bases short, with 14 bases between. Per the germline V gene, CDR1 is KGHSH and CDR2 is LQKENI. CDR3 length: 15 residues. The CDR3 DNA reads TGTGCCAGCTCACCCCTTGACACTCCGGACACTGAAGCTTTCTTT. It is translated as CASSPLDTPDTEAFF.

The chain employs TRBV14 and TRBJ1-2; D is possibly TRBD1 (5 bases). Trimming took 1 base from V and 7 from J, leaving 16 bases between them. Germline lookup yields CDR1 SGHDN and CDR2 FVKESK. This CDR3 spans 15 amino acids. The CDR3 sequence: CASSQGRSGLSGYTF. DNA of the CDR3: TGTGCCAGCAGCCAAGGAAGGTCAGGGTTGAGTGGCTACACCTTC.

This chain links TRBV28 with TRBJ1-1; tentatively, D is TRBD1 (6 bases). V lost 6 bases and J lost 3, with 23 bases in between. Germline V lookup: CDR1 MDHEN, CDR2 SYDVKM. This CDR3 spans 17 amino acids. This CDR3 is CASRVGVFIKGDTEAFF. CDR3 in DNA: TGTGCCAGCAGGGTAGGGGTTTTTATCAAGGGGGACACTGAAGCTTTCTTT.

The CDR3 DNA follows: TGCGCCAGCAGCCACGGGGGGACAGGGGAGTACGAGCAGTACTTC. Its translation is CASSHGGTGEYEQYF. The chain combines TRBV5-1 with TRBJ2-7; the match to TRBD1 covers 10 bases. This CDR3 contains 15 residues. J lost 4 bases, V lost 4 bases, and 8 bases had no gene match. Per the germline V gene, CDR1 is SGHRS and CDR2 is YFSETQ.

V and J are TRBV2 and TRBJ2-7; 14 positions match TRBD2. Germline loops: CDR1 SNHLY, CDR2 FYNNEI. This CDR3 contains 15 residues. J lost 7 bases, V lost 6 bases, and 8 bases had no gene match. As DNA, the CDR3 is TGTGCCAGCAGAGAAACCGGACTAGCGGGAGGAGAGCAGTACTTC. Its protein product is CASRETGLAGGEQYF. The entire variable domain, with the rest obtained from reference TRBV2 and TRBJ2-7, is as follows: EPEVTQTPSHQVTQMGQEVILRCVPISNHLYFYWYRQILGQKVEFLVSFYNNEISEKSEIFDDQFSVERPDGSNFTLKIRSTKLEDSAMYFCASRETGLAGGEQYFGPGTRLTVT.

For this clone: The junction differs from germline at one of its ends, possibly a read error. The genes are TRBV7-7 and TRBJ2-1; 7 nucleotides line up with TRBD2. Germline CDR1 SSHAT, CDR2 FNYEAQ (reference sequence). The CDR3 sequence is 14 residues long. CDR3 residues: CASSLAGPYNEQFF. The CDR3 DNA is TGTGCTAGCAGCTTAGCGGGTCCCTACAATGAGCAGTTCTTC.

This chain links TRBV28 with TRBJ2-5, with TRBD1 matching 7 bases. The germline CDR1 and CDR2 sequences are MDHEN and SYDVKM. J was trimmed by 3 bases and V by 5 bases; bases with no gene match: 9. This CDR3 comprises 15 residues. This chain's CDR3 is CASSATGTVEETQYF. In nucleotides, the CDR3 is TGTGCCAGCAGTGCCACCGGGACAGTTGAAGAGACCCAGTACTTC.

This clone was detected once. The chain uses TRBV10-3 and TRBJ2-1, with 11 nucleotides matching TRBD2. CDR1 is ENHRY, CDR2 SYGVKD, per germline. This CDR3 is built from 17 residues. Unmatched junction bases numbered 13, after V lost 6 bases and J lost 6 bases. CDR3 nucleotides: TGTGCCATCAGAGCCCCTCCCGGGACTAGCGGACTCAATGAGCAGTTCTTC. It codes for CAIRAPPGTSGLNEQFF.

V usage is TRBV11-3 and J usage is TRBJ1-1; tentative D call: TRBD1 (6 bases). CDR1 is SGHNT, CDR2 YENEEA, per germline. The length of the CDR3 is 14 residues. V was trimmed by 4 bases and J by 5 bases, leaving 14 bases between them. The CDR3 here is CASSSGALGTEAFF. The CDR3 DNA follows: TGTGCCAGCAGCTCGGGGGCTCTGGGAACTGAAGCTTTCTTT.

This chain joins TRBV6-5 and TRBJ2-7; TRBD1 agrees at 7 bases. V lost 5 bases and J lost 4; bases outside the gene matches: 5. The CDR3 contains 13 residues. Germline-derived CDR1 and CDR2 are MNHEY and SVGAGI. The CDR3 sequence: CASSRDSQYEQYF. In DNA, the CDR3 is TGTGCCAGCAGTCGGGACAGCCAATACGAGCAGTACTTC.

This clone is categorized as medium-sized. The CDR3 sequence: CASSLAGTGDSYGYTF. The CDR3, as DNA: TGTGCCAGCAGCCTCGCCGGGACAGGGGACAGCTATGGCTACACCTTC. The chain couples TRBV28 to TRBJ1-2; 10 bases match TRBD1. This CDR3 is 16 amino acids long. The trim removed 6 bases at V and 4 bases at J, leaving 11 bases unmatched. CDR1 is MDHEN, CDR2 SYDVKM, per germline.

This rearrangement joins TRBV7-8 to TRBJ2-3, with D possibly matching TRBD2 (5 bases). There are 15 residues in the CDR3. V was pared by 2 bases and J by 6 bases, with 15 bases between. Germline lookup yields CDR1 SGHVS and CDR2 FQNEAQ. Here the CDR3 reads CASSLISARGDTQYF. The CDR3 bases are TGTGCCAGCAGCTTAATCTCTGCGAGAGGGGATACGCAGTATTTT.

The genes are TRBV5-4 and TRBJ2-3, with 7 positions matching TRBD2. Germline trimming cut 3 bases from V and 2 bases from J; bases unmatched to any gene: 12. This CDR3 region has 17 residues. The germline CDR1 and CDR2 sequences are SGHNT and YYREEE (reference sequence). CDR3 bases: TGTGCCAGCAGCTACGAACTCACTAGCGAAGTCACAGATACGCAGTATTTT. This sequence encodes CASSYELTSEVTDTQYF.

The chain combines TRBV19 with TRBJ2-2; 12 bases align to TRBD1. Per germline, CDR1 LNHDA and CDR2 SQIVND (reference sequence). This CDR3 contains 17 residues. The V gene end was trimmed by 5 bases and the J gene end by 3 bases; junction bases not matched to a gene: 7. The CDR3 loop reads CASSPGQGAYDTGELFF. CDR3 bases: TGTGCCAGTAGTCCGGGACAGGGGGCTTACGACACCGGGGAGCTGTTTTTT.

This chain links TRBV6-1 with TRBJ2-3; D is possibly TRBD1 or TRBD2 (6 bases each). CDR1 is MNHNS and CDR2 is SASEGT in the germline V gene. Trimming removed 4 bases from V and 2 bases from J, with 13 bases in between. CDR3 size: 15 residues. The CDR3 loop reads CASSVLGGFTDTQYF. CDR3 sequence (DNA): TGTGCCAGCAGTGTATTAGGGGGGTTCACAGATACGCAGTATTTT.

V gene TRBV30 combines with J gene TRBJ1-5; a possible D gene is TRBD1 (5 bases). The CDR3 is 14 residues long. Trimming removed 5 bases from V and 6 bases from J, with 17 bases in between. From germline, CDR1 is GTSNPN and CDR2 SVGIG (reference sequence). CDR3 sequence (DNA): TGTGCCTGGGACCGCTCAGGGACGGGTCAGCCCCAGCATTTT. As protein: CAWDRSGTGQPQHF.

The chain employs TRBV5-1 and TRBJ2-1, with 9 nucleotides matching TRBD2. Trimming cost V 0 bases and J 7 bases; bases outside gene matches: 8. Germline V lookup: CDR1 SGHRS, CDR2 YFSETQ. This CDR3 contains 16 residues. The CDR3 nucleotides read TGCGCCAGCAGCTTGGATTTGGCGGGAGGGCGAAATGAGCAGTTCTTC. Translating it yields CASSLDLAGGRNEQFF.

This chain connects TRBV9 to TRBJ1-3; D uncertain. The ends were cut back, 1 base at V and 4 bases at J, with 9 bases in the middle. Germline CDR1 SGDLS, CDR2 YYNGEE. The CDR3 is made up of 14 amino acids. DNA for the CDR3: TGTGCCAGCAGCGTAAATAACTGGGGAAACACCATATATTTT. This translates into CASSVNNWGNTIYF.

This clone was recorded only once. The chain is built from TRBV6-5 and TRBJ1-5, with D uncertain. There are 15 residues in the CDR3. Germline V CDR1 and CDR2: MNHEY, SVGAGI. V was trimmed by 6 bases and J by 0 bases, leaving 12 bases between them. CDR3 loop: CASRSGFYSNQPQHF. The CDR3, as DNA: TGTGCCAGCAGGTCGGGATTCTATAGCAATCAGCCCCAGCATTTT.

V is TRBV9 and J is TRBJ2-7; TRBD2 matches at 13 bases. The junction had 1 base not matched to a gene; V was cut back by 0 bases and J by 4 bases. The germline CDR1 and CDR2 sequences are SGDLS and YYNGEE. This CDR3 is 15 amino acids long. The CDR3 spells CASSVGTSGSYEQYF. The DNA for the CDR3 is TGTGCCAGCAGCGTAGGGACTAGCGGGAGTTACGAGCAGTACTTC. The full variable domain, with the rest looked up from reference TRBV9 and TRBJ2-7, is DSGVTQTPKHLITATGQRVTLRCSPRSGDLSVYWYQQSLDQGLQFLIQYYNGEERAKGNILERFSAQQFPDLHSELNLSSLELGDSALYFCASSVGTSGSYEQYFGPGTRLTVT.

The chain combines TRBV28 with TRBJ2-5, with 11 positions matching TRBD2. The CDR3 consists of 17 residues. Germline V CDR1 and CDR2: MDHEN, SYDVKM. V was pared by 4 bases and J by 5 bases, with 12 bases of the junction left unmatched. The CDR3 loop is CASSSFSGRALGETQYF. CDR3 nucleotide sequence: TGTGCCAGCAGTTCTTTTAGCGGGAGGGCCCTCGGGGAGACCCAGTACTTC.